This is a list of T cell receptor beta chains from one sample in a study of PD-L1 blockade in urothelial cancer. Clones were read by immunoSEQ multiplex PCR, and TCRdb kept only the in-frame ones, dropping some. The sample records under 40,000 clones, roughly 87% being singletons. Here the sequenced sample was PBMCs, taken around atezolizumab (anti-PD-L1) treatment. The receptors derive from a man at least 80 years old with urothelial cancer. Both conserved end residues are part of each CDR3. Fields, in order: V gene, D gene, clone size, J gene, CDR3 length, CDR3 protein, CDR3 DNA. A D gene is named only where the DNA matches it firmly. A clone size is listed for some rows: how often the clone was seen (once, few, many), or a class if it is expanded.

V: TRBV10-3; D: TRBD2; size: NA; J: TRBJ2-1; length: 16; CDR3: CAISEGLAGGLHEQFF; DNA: TGTGCCATCAGTGAGGGACTAGCGGGAGGGCTACATGAGCAGTTCTTC
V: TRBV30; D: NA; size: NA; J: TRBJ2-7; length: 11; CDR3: CAWSVGGEQYF; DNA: TGTGCCTGGAGTGTGGGGGGCGAGCAGTACTTC
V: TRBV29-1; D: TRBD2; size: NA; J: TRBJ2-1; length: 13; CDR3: CSGGTSGLNEQFF; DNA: TGCAGCGGGGGGACTAGCGGTCTCAATGAGCAGTTCTTC
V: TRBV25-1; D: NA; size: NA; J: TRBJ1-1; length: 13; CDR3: CASSTAVSLEAFF; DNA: TGTGCCAGCAGTACCGCGGTTTCCCTAGAAGCTTTCTTT
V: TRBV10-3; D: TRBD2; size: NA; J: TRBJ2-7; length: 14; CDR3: CAISRTSGSYEQYF; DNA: TGTGCCATCAGTCGGACTAGCGGGAGCTACGAGCAGTACTTC
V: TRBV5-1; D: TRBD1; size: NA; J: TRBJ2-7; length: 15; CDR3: CASSTTGEVSYEQYF; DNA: TGCGCCAGCAGCACGACAGGGGAGGTATCCTACGAGCAGTACTTC
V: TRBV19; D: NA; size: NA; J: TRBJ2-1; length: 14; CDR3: CASISGESYNEQFF; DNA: TGTGCCAGTATATCGGGAGAATCCTACAATGAGCAGTTCTTC
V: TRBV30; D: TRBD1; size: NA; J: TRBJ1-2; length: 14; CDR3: CAWSLPGTARGYTF; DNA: TGTGCCTGGAGTCTCCCCGGGACAGCCCGTGGCTACACCTTC
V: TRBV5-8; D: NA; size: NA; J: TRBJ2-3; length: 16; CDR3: CASSLGSSVNTDTQYF; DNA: TGTGCCAGCAGCTTGGGGTCTAGCGTTAACACAGATACGCAGTATTTT
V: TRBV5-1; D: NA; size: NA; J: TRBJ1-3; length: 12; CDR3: CASQDSGNTIYF; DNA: TGCGCCAGCCAGGACTCTGGAAACACCATATATTTT
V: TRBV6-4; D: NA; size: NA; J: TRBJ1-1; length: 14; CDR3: CASSPTGANTEAFF; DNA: TGTGCCAGCAGCCCGACAGGAGCGAACACTGAAGCTTTCTTT
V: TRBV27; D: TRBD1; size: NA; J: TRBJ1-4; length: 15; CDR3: CASSLSTRGREKLFF; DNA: TGTGCCAGCAGTTTATCGACAAGGGGGCGGGAAAAACTGTTTTTT
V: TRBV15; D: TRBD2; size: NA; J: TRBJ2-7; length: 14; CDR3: CATSGAGVGYEQYF; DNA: TGTGCCACCAGCGGAGCGGGAGTCGGGTACGAGCAGTACTTC
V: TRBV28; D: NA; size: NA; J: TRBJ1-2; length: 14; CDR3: CASKTGGSNYGYTF; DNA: TGTGCCAGCAAGACGGGGGGTTCTAACTATGGCTACACCTTC
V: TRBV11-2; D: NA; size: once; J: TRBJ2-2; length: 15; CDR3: CASSLLTGTTGELFF; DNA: TGTGCCAGCAGCTTATTGACAGGAACCACCGGGGAGCTGTTTTTT
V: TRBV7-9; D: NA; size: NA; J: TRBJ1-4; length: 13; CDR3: CASRRDTHEKLFF; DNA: TGTGCCAGCAGAAGGGACACCCATGAAAAACTGTTTTTT
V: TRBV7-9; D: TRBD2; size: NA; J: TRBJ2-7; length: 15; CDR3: CASSFSSGSLNEQYF; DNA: TGTGCCAGCAGCTTCTCTAGCGGGAGCCTCAACGAGCAGTACTTC
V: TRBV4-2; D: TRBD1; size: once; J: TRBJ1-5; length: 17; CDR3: CASSQGQGAMVNQPQHF; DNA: TGTGCCAGCAGCCAAGGACAGGGGGCTATGGTTAATCAGCCCCAGCATTTT
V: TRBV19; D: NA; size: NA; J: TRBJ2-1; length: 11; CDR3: CASSYNNEQFF; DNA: TGTGCCAGTAGTTATAACAATGAGCAGTTCTTC
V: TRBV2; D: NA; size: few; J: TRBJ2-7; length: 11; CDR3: CASKLVHEQYF; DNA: TGTGCCAGCAAGTTAGTCCACGAGCAGTACTTC
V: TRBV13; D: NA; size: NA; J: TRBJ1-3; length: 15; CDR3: CASSPGSLAGNTIYF; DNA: TGTGCCAGCAGCCCAGGATCCTTGGCTGGAAACACCATATATTTT
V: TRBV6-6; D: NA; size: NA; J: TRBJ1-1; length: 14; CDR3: CASSPTGINTEAFF; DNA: TGTGCCAGCAGCCCCACAGGGATCAACACTGAAGCTTTCTTT
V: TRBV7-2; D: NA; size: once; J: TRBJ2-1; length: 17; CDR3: CASSLRGGRGRGNEQFF; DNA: TGTGCCAGCAGCCTGAGGGGGGGCAGGGGGCGAGGCAATGAGCAGTTCTTC
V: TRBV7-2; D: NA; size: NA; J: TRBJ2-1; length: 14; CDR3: CASSLGLVLNEQFF; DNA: TGTGCCAGCAGCTTGGGGCTAGTGCTGAATGAGCAGTTCTTC
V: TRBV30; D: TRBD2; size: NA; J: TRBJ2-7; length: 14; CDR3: CAWSKLAYSYEQYF; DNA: TGTGCCTGGAGTAAACTAGCGTACTCCTACGAGCAGTACTTC
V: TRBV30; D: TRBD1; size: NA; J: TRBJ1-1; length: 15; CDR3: CAWSVTGGLYTEAFF; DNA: TGTGCCTGGAGTGTGACAGGGGGGCTTTACACTGAAGCTTTCTTT
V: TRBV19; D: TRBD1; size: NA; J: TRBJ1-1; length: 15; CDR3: CASKKNRQGNTEAFF; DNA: TGTGCCAGTAAAAAAAACCGACAGGGCAACACTGAAGCTTTCTTT
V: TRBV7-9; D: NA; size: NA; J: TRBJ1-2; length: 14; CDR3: CASSLAEDSYGYTF; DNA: TGTGCCAGCAGCTTAGCTGAGGACAGCTATGGCTACACCTTC
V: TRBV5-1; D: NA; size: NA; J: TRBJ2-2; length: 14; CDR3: CASSLEGAPGELFF; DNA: TGCGCCAGCAGCTTGGAAGGGGCACCCGGGGAGCTGTTTTTT
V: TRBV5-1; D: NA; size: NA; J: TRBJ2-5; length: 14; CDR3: CASSLQGRQETQYF; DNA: TGCGCCAGCAGCTTACAGGGTCGGCAAGAGACCCAGTACTTC
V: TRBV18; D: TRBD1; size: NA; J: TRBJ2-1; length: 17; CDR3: CASSPQAGGGLTNEQFF; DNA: TGTGCCAGCTCACCACAGGCAGGGGGTGGACTTACGAATGAGCAGTTCTTC
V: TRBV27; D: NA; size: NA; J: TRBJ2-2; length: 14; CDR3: CASSLSRVIGELFF; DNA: TGTGCCAGCAGTTTATCCAGGGTCATCGGGGAGCTGTTTTTT